This T cell receptor (beta chain) was identified during a study of regulatory T cells in long-lasting Graves disease. Study-level points and caveats: Lower TCR diversity was seen in persistent Graves' patients than in newly diagnosed ones.

Arm-PCR with iRepertoire HTBI primers amplified the CDR3 regions for these TCR beta libraries. In the authors' methods: Spanning all samples, the identified segments comprised around 60 TRBV and some 14 TRBJ. Each CDR3 protein is one row after TCRdb ran MiXCR on the multiplex PCR reads. These V and J calls derive from TCRdb rather than the authors' analysis. Seen here are around 250,000 distinct CDR3 sequences, around 16% observed once, and the top ten hold 22%. A remark on this clonotype: What it binds is unknown.

Time point indicated: newly diagnosed GD, antithyroid drugs for less than 3 months. PBMC-extracted RNA yielded the TCR library. Sequenced material: peripheral blood mononuclear cells (PBMCs), taken at new diagnosis, from a patient treated with antithyroid drugs. This clonotype originated in a female donor with Graves disease.

CDR3 sequence: CASSNFGEKLFF. The CDR3, as DNA: TGTGCCAGCTCAAATTTCGGTGAAAAACTGTTTTTT. The J gene is TRBJ1-4, the V gene TRBV18; D gene unclear. CDR3 length: 12 residues. The germline V gene encodes CDR1 KGHSH and CDR2 LQKENI. V lost 5 bases to trimming and J lost 7 bases, with 8 bases between them.